These 26 T cell receptor beta chains share one sample of origin, sequenced in a study of blood T cell repertoires in COVID-19. Data came from immunoSEQ multiplex PCR; TCRdb stores just in-frame clones and leaves some out. There are fewer than 250,000 clones in the sample; approximately 84% occur only once, and less than 4.5% lies in the top ten. Specimen: peripheral blood. These receptors all stem from a man aged 45 to 65 with acute or convalescent COVID-19.

The V and J genes are TRBV5-5 and TRBJ2-1; the D gene is possibly TRBD1 (6 bases). The CDR3 contains 15 residues. Germline V gene lookup returns CDR1 SGHKS and CDR2 YYEKEE (reference sequence). V lost 0 bases and J 3 bases, leaving 10 bases between the germline ends. In DNA, the CDR3 is TGTGCCAGCAGCTTGGCAGGGGCCCTCTACAATGAGCAGTTCTTC. This translates into CASSLAGALYNEQFF.

This chain uses TRBV2 with TRBJ1-6, with 7 bases matching TRBD1. Germline lookup yields CDR1 SNHLY and CDR2 FYNNEI. The CDR3 covers 16 residues. The V segment lost 6 bases and the J segment 1 base; nucleotides outside the gene matches: 6. The CDR3 protein is CASSKNRGSYNSPLHF. The DNA for the CDR3 is TGTGCCAGCAGCAAAAACAGGGGTTCCTATAATTCACCCCTCCACTTT. Full variable domain (missing parts from reference TRBV2 and TRBJ1-6): EPEVTQTPSHQVTQMGQEVILRCVPISNHLYFYWYRQILGQKVEFLVSFYNNEISEKSEIFDDQFSVERPDGSNFTLKIRSTKLEDSAMYFCASSKNRGSYNSPLHFGNGTRLTVT.

This clone was recorded once. The V gene is TRBV6-5, the J gene TRBJ2-7; 8 bases are shared with TRBD1. The CDR3 is 15 amino acids. CDR1 MNHEY and CDR2 SVGAGI come from the germline V gene. Trimming at V came to 5 bases and at J to 3 bases, leaving 9 bases not matched to a gene. The CDR3 bases are TGTGCCAGCAGTCAGCCTGTGGGACAGGACTACGAGCAGTACTTC. This gives the protein CASSQPVGQDYEQYF.

The V and J genes are TRBV11-3 and TRBJ2-1, with D uncertain. CDR3 size: 13 residues. Per germline, CDR1 SGHNT and CDR2 YENEEA. Deletions cut 1 base from V and 7 bases from J, with 8 bases between. The CDR3 loop reads CASSLAAVNEQFF. The CDR3 DNA follows: TGTGCCAGCAGCTTAGCTGCGGTTAATGAGCAGTTCTTC. Filled out from reference TRBV11-3 and TRBJ2-1, the complete variable domain reads EAGVVQSPRYKIIEKKQPVAFWCNPISGHNTLYWYLQNLGQGPELLIRYENEEAVDDSQLPKDRFSAERLKGVDSTLKIQPAELGDSAVYLCASSLAAVNEQFFGPGTRLTVL.

The genes are TRBV19 and TRBJ2-3; 7 bases fit TRBD1. CDR3 length: 15 residues. V trimming: 7 bases; J trimming: 0 bases; junction bases outside the gene matches: 7. CDR1 and CDR2 (germline): LNHDA, SQIVND (reference sequence). The CDR3 bases are TGTGCCAGTACCTCTCGACAGGGTAGCACAGATACGCAGTATTTT. It codes for CASTSRQGSTDTQYF.

This clone was picked up one time. The rearrangement links TRBV5-1 to TRBJ1-6; the match to TRBD1 covers 7 bases. V dropped 0 bases and J dropped 7; count of bases not matched to a gene: 7. CDR1 is SGHRS and CDR2 is YFSETQ in the germline V gene. This CDR3 is built from 16 residues. CDR3 region: CASSLARGTLNSPLHF. DNA for the CDR3: TGCGCCAGCAGCTTGGCCAGGGGGACTTTGAATTCACCCCTCCACTTT.

The V gene is TRBV5-8, the J gene TRBJ2-7; 8 bases match TRBD1. CDR3 size: 15 residues. With 4 bases clipped from V and 0 bases from J, the junction kept 6 bases outside the gene matches. Per germline, CDR1 SGHTS and CDR2 YDEGEE. In DNA, the CDR3 is TGTGCCAGCAGCCGGACAGGGAACCCCTCCTACGAGCAGTACTTC. Residues: CASSRTGNPSYEQYF.

Here the CDR3 DNA reads TGTGCCAGCAGCTTCAAGCCCTACGAGCAGTACTTC. The encoded protein is CASSFKPYEQYF. This rearrangement joins TRBV7-9 to TRBJ2-7; D remains unclear. This CDR3 has 12 amino acids. The V gene's germline CDR1 is SEHNR and CDR2 FQNEAQ (reference sequence). The ends were cut back, 3 bases at V and 2 bases at J, with 5 bases in the middle.

The rearrangement joins TRBV6-2 or TRBV6-3 to TRBJ1-5; D is unclear. V dropped 7 bases and J dropped 7 bases, with 23 bases sitting between them. This CDR3 contains 16 residues. In germline, CDR1 is MNHEY, CDR2 SVGEGT. The CDR3 DNA reads as TGTGCCAGCACCCCTCTGAGGGCCCATACGGGGCAGCCCCAGCATTTT. This sequence encodes CASTPLRAHTGQPQHF.

The chain combines TRBV3-1 (or the pseudogene TRBV3-2) with TRBJ2-3; 10 bases map to TRBD2. The V and J ends lost 4 bases and 4 bases, in that order; junction bases with no gene match: 8. The CDR3 runs to 16 residues. CDR1 is LGHDT and CDR2 is YNNKEL in the germline V gene (reference sequence). CDR3 sequence: CASSPTLAGGSDTQYF. The CDR3 DNA reads as TGTGCCAGCAGCCCCACCTTAGCGGGGGGCTCAGATACGCAGTATTTT.

J is TRBJ2-1 and V is TRBV7-2; 7 bases are shared with TRBD1. The CDR3 is 13 residues long. CDR1 and CDR2 from the germline V gene are SGHTA and FQGNSA. V trimming: 3 bases; J trimming: 6 bases; junction bases outside the gene matches: 2. CDR3 region: CASSFDRANEQFF. In DNA, the CDR3 is TGTGCCAGCAGCTTCGACAGGGCCAATGAGCAGTTCTTC.

This rearrangement joins TRBV6-6 to TRBJ1-1; 7 positions match TRBD1. Germline V lookup: CDR1 MNHNY, CDR2 SVGAGI (reference sequence). V lost 5 bases, J lost 2 bases, and 11 bases stayed unmatched. The CDR3 runs 16 residues. CDR3 sequence: CASSPRQGTLNTEAFF. The DNA of the CDR3 is TGTGCCAGCAGTCCCAGACAGGGAACCCTTAACACTGAAGCTTTCTTT.

This chain joins TRBV30 and TRBJ2-7; 7 bases are a match to TRBD1. The CDR3 contains 19 residues. The germline V gene encodes CDR1 GTSNPN and CDR2 SVGIG (reference sequence). V shed 3 bases and J 4 bases; nucleotides not matched to a gene: 24. CDR3 DNA sequence: TGTGCCTGGAGAGAGGGTTTGACGGGACAGTATCAATCCTGGTACGAGCAGTACTTC. Translating it yields CAWREGLTGQYQSWYEQYF.

V usage is TRBV4-1 and J usage is TRBJ2-5; D may be TRBD2 (6 bases). The V and J ends lost 0 bases and 7 bases respectively, with 18 bases between them. Per the germline V gene, CDR1 is MGHRA and CDR2 is YSYEKL. The CDR3 has 16 residues. The CDR3 protein is CASSQEWRGTSLTQYF. CDR3 bases: TGCGCCAGCAGCCAAGAATGGAGGGGCACGTCTTTGACCCAGTACTTC.

The chain uses TRBV19 and TRBJ2-1, with D possibly matching TRBD2 (5 bases). This CDR3 is 14 amino acids long. The V gene's germline CDR1 is LNHDA and CDR2 SQIVND (reference sequence). The V end was cut by 7 bases, the J end by 2 bases, with 12 bases between. This chain's CDR3 is CASTVSETYNEQFF. The CDR3, as DNA: TGTGCCAGTACCGTTAGCGAGACCTACAATGAGCAGTTCTTC.

The chain has TRBV11-3 and TRBJ1-1, with 7 bases lining up with TRBD1. Germline V gene data show CDR1 as SGHNT and CDR2 as YENEEA. The CDR3 is 13 amino acids. V trimming: 6 bases; J trimming: 4 bases; junction bases outside the gene matches: 5. CDR3 residues: CASSSGTVTEAFF. The CDR3 DNA reads as TGTGCCAGCAGTTCCGGGACAGTCACTGAAGCTTTCTTT.

The rearrangement joins TRBV4-2 to TRBJ1-2, with 8 nucleotides matching TRBD1. Germline assignment: CDR1 LGHNA and CDR2 YNFKEQ. The CDR3 loop spans 21 amino acids. V dropped 0 bases and J dropped 2; count of bases not matched to a gene: 20. This CDR3 reads CASSQDRRRGQGDDLNYGYTF. CDR3 nucleotides: TGTGCCAGCAGCCAAGATCGGAGGCGAGGACAGGGTGACGATTTAAACTATGGCTACACCTTC.

The chain has TRBV14 and TRBJ1-6; 7 nucleotides match TRBD1. CDR1 and CDR2 from the germline V gene are SGHDN and FVKESK. The CDR3 length is 14 residues. The J segment lost 14 bases and the V segment lost 4 bases, leaving 11 bases of the junction unmatched. CDR3 coding DNA: TGTGCCAGCAGCCCGTCGACAGGGTTGCGCTCCCTCCACTTT. As protein: CASSPSTGLRSLHF. The whole variable domain, remainder taken from reference TRBV14 and TRBJ1-6, is EAGVTQFPSHSVIEKGQTVTLRCDPISGHDNLYWYRRVMGKEIKFLLHFVKESKQDESGMPNNRFLAERTGGTYSTLKVQPAELEDSGVYFCASSPSTGLRSLHFGNGTRLTVT.

This chain connects TRBV27 to TRBJ1-1, with a weak D call TRBD1 (5 bases). Between the trimmed V and J ends, which lost 5 bases and 1 base, there was a span of 11 bases. Germline CDR1 MNHEY, CDR2 SMNVEV (reference sequence). CDR3 length: 14 amino acids. The CDR3 DNA reads TGTGCCAGCAGTGCAGGGTTGTGGAACACTGAAGCTTTCTTT. This sequence encodes CASSAGLWNTEAFF.

V usage is TRBV24-1 and J usage is TRBJ2-3; 7 bases match TRBD1. From germline, CDR1 is KGHDR and CDR2 SFDVKD. Losses at the gene ends were 9 bases for V and 0 bases for J; bases not matched to a gene: 5. The CDR3 runs 14 residues. Here the CDR3 DNA reads TGTGCCACCGCAGGGGGATCTAGCACAGATACGCAGTATTTT. As protein: CATAGGSSTDTQYF.

The V and J genes are TRBV12-5 and TRBJ2-3; maybe TRBD1 (8 bases). Trimming pared 5 bases from V and 3 bases from J, leaving 18 bases between. CDR3 size: 16 residues. Germline-derived CDR1 and CDR2 are LGHNT and FRNRAP. CDR3: CASGPQDREGTDTQYF. The CDR3 region has the DNA TGTGCTAGTGGTCCCCAGGACAGGGAGGGGACAGATACGCAGTATTTT.

CDR3 bases: TGTGCCATCAGTGCCGGGACATTTGAGAGCAATCAGCCCCAGCATTTT. This translates into CAISAGTFESNQPQHF. The chain uses TRBV10-3 and TRBJ1-5; the D gene is possibly TRBD1 (6 bases). V shed 4 bases and J shed 1 base, with 14 bases lying between them. The CDR3 sequence is 16 residues long. Germline V gives CDR1 ENHRY, CDR2 SYGVKD.

The chain combines TRBV30 with TRBJ1-1; D remains ambiguous. The CDR3 is 15 amino acids. V was clipped by 1 base and J by 10 bases, with 22 bases between them. The V gene's germline CDR1 is GTSNPN and CDR2 SVGIG (reference sequence). CDR3 sequence (DNA): TGTGCCTGGAGTGGAGAGGTGGCACATAGAAAAGTAGCTTTCTTT. Translated, it gives CAWSGEVAHRKVAFF.

This chain uses TRBV19 with TRBJ1-2, with TRBD1 as a possible D gene (5 bases). Germline V lookup: CDR1 LNHDA, CDR2 SQIVND (reference sequence). The CDR3 length is 12 residues. V lost 7 bases to trimming and J lost 8 bases, with 14 bases between them. The CDR3 here is CASTWGLSGYTF. CDR3 sequence (DNA): TGTGCCAGTACTTGGGGCCTTTCGGGCTACACCTTC.

The chain employs TRBV6-2 or TRBV6-3 and TRBJ2-3; TRBD2 aligns across 8 bases. In germline, CDR1 is MNHEY, CDR2 SVGEGT. This CDR3 region has 18 residues. Trimming removed 2 bases from V and 2 bases from J; junction bases left unmatched: 12. This CDR3 is CASSYLLAGGGATDTQYF. In DNA, the CDR3 is TGTGCCAGCAGTTACCTCCTAGCGGGCGGAGGGGCCACAGATACGCAGTATTTT.

The gene calls are TRBV21-1 and TRBJ2-5; the table gives TRBD1 as D, unverified against the DNA. TRBV21-1 is annotated as a pseudogene. The CDR3 is made up of 15 amino acids. The CDR3 loop reads CASSKGQGDSETQYF. CDR3 bases: TGTGCCAGCAGCAAAGGACAGGGGGATTCAGAGACCCAGTACTTC.